These 29 T cell receptor beta chains were sequenced from one sample in a study of T cell repertoires in cytomegalovirus infection. Using its own MiXCR run on the reads, TCRdb lists one record per CDR3 protein. The repertoire holds about 830,000 distinct CDR3 sequences, approximately 32% seen once, with 12% in the top ten. Their recognized antigens are unknown. The sequencing used cultured CD8+ T cells from PBMCs, collected from culture after CMV antigen stimulation. These receptors were obtained from a human donor in good health (CMV status not recorded). Some clones in this sample may be carry-over from other donors' samples.

This clonotype has only a few counts. This chain uses TRBV6-6 with TRBJ2-7; 11 nucleotides agree with TRBD1. This CDR3 is 16 amino acids long. Losses at the gene ends were 6 bases for V and 3 bases for J; bases not matched to a gene: 10. Germline V CDR1 and CDR2: MNHNY, SVGAGI (reference sequence). CDR3 coding DNA: TGTGCCAGCAGCCTGGGGGGACAGGGGGGCTACTACGAGCAGTACTTC. It specifies CASSLGGQGGYYEQYF.

About this clonotype: One base away lies a much larger clone, so this may be a sequencing read error. The chain carries TRBV7-6 and TRBJ1-1; 9 bases are a match to TRBD1. The CDR3 covers 13 residues. Germline assignment: CDR1 SGHVS and CDR2 FNYEAQ. CDR3 sequence (DNA): TGTGCCAACAGCCAGGACAGGGGCACTGAAGCTTTCTTT. Protein: CANSQDRGTEAFF.

At least ten counts were recorded for this clonotype. The chain combines TRBV7-6 with TRBJ1-4; 7 bases map to TRBD1. The trim removed 0 bases at V and 13 bases at J, leaving 8 bases unmatched. This CDR3 is 14 amino acids long. Germline V lookup: CDR1 SGHVS, CDR2 FNYEAQ. The CDR3 DNA reads TGTGCCAGCAGCTTAGCCCCAGGGACAGAGAGACTGTTTTTT. This gives the protein CASSLAPGTERLFF.

This clonotype was found a few times. This chain joins TRBV19 and TRBJ2-7; 8 bases map to TRBD1. V shed 5 bases, J shed 5 bases, and the junction held 11 bases outside the gene matches. Germline V gene lookup returns CDR1 LNHDA and CDR2 SQIVND (reference sequence). The CDR3 is made up of 15 amino acids. CDR3 loop: CASSVAGGPKNEQYF. DNA for the CDR3: TGTGCCAGTAGTGTCGCAGGGGGCCCAAAGAACGAGCAGTACTTC. The whole variable domain, remainder taken from reference TRBV19 and TRBJ2-7, is DGGITQSPKYLFRKEGQNVTLSCEQNLNHDAMYWYRQDPGQGLRLIYYSQIVNDFQKGDIAEGYSVSREKKESFPLTVTSAQKNPTAFYLCASSVAGGPKNEQYFGPGTRLTVT.

V and J are TRBV10-3 and TRBJ1-1; unclear D gene. This CDR3 comprises 11 residues. V was shortened by 10 bases and J by 4 bases, with 10 bases between the two germline ends. Per the germline V gene, CDR1 is ENHRY and CDR2 is SYGVKD. Here the CDR3 DNA reads TGTGCCACGTTCGAGTTCACTGAAGCTTTCTTT. This sequence encodes CATFEFTEAFF.

This clonotype was seen a handful of times. The V and J genes are TRBV2 and TRBJ2-2; 8 bases fit TRBD2. The V gene end was trimmed by 3 bases and the J gene end by 3 bases; junction bases not matched to a gene: 3. The CDR3 sequence is 15 residues long. Germline CDR1 SNHLY, CDR2 FYNNEI. The CDR3 loop reads CASSDGGVDTGELFF. CDR3 DNA sequence: TGTGCCAGCAGTGACGGGGGGGTCGACACCGGGGAGCTGTTTTTT.

The genes are TRBV6-5 and TRBJ1-2; the match to TRBD1 covers 11 bases. This CDR3 comprises 17 residues. V was clipped by 5 bases and J by 3 bases; unmatched bases: 11. The V gene's germline CDR1 is MNHEY and CDR2 SVGAGI. The CDR3 loop is CASSHRDRGSSDYGYTF. The CDR3 DNA is TGTGCCAGCAGTCATAGGGACAGGGGGTCCTCCGACTATGGCTACACCTTC.

The chain uses TRBV20-1 and TRBJ2-3, with a possible D match to TRBD2 (6 bases). The CDR3 extends over 17 amino acids. Germline V CDR1 and CDR2: DFQATT, SNEGSKA (reference sequence). Trimming removed 1 base from V and 6 bases from J, with 23 bases in between. The CDR3 spells CSARAPLGGDREDTQYF. The CDR3 DNA is TGCAGTGCTAGAGCCCCCCTTGGCGGGGACCGGGAGGATACGCAGTATTTT.

This clonotype appeared once. The chain is built from TRBV20-1 and TRBJ2-7; tentatively, D is TRBD2 (5 bases). The CDR3 length is 14 residues. Germline loops: CDR1 DFQATT, CDR2 SNEGSKA (reference sequence). Between the trimmed V and J ends, which lost 4 bases and 7 bases, there was a span of 20 bases. The chain's CDR3 is CSAMLLASEREQYF. Here the CDR3 DNA reads TGCAGTGCTATGCTTTTAGCGTCGGAAAGGGAGCAGTACTTC.

A remark on this clonotype: This may be a read error: a much more frequent sequence differs by one nucleotide. The chain couples TRBV7-9 to TRBJ2-2; D gene ambiguous. V lost 0 bases to trimming and J lost 0 bases, with 5 bases between them. The CDR3 has 15 residues. Germline CDR1 SEHNR, CDR2 FQNEAQ (reference sequence). CDR3 sequence reads: CASSLARTNTGELFF. CDR3 nucleotide sequence: TGTGCCAGCAGCTTAGCCAGGACGAACACCGGGGAGCTGTTTTTT.

This clonotype came up a few times. The chain employs TRBV19 and TRBJ1-2, with D possibly being TRBD1 (6 bases). Trimming took off 6 bases at V and 1 base at J, with 12 bases between the two ends. The CDR3 is made up of 14 amino acids. The V gene's germline CDR1 is LNHDA and CDR2 SQIVND (reference sequence). The CDR3 here is CASRLDSFNYGYTF. The CDR3 coding sequence is TGTGCCAGTAGATTGGACAGCTTTAACTATGGCTACACCTTC.

This chain uses TRBV12-3 or TRBV12-4 with TRBJ2-3; TRBD1 aligns across 9 bases. CDR3 size: 16 residues. Trimming cost V 6 bases and J 2 bases; bases outside gene matches: 9. The CDR3 DNA is TGTGCCAGCAGCAACCCGGACAGGGGCTACACAGATACGCAGTATTTT. Its protein product is CASSNPDRGYTDTQYF.

The gene calls are TRBV19 and TRBJ1-1, with D possibly TRBD1 on 5 matching bases. V dropped 5 bases and J dropped 1 base, with 11 bases sitting between them. The CDR3 totals 14 residues. Germline V gene data show CDR1 as LNHDA and CDR2 as SQIVND (reference sequence). This CDR3 is CASSLWDENTEAFF. In DNA form, the CDR3 reads TGTGCCAGTAGTCTATGGGACGAGAACACTGAAGCTTTCTTT.

A remark on this clonotype: This may stem from a read error, because a much larger clone lies one nucleotide away. The chain recombines TRBV7-6 with TRBJ1-4; 8 bases fit TRBD1. The CDR3 covers 16 residues. Germline CDR1 is SGHVS and CDR2 is FNYEAQ. The CDR3 region is CASSQDRESQNERLFF. CDR3 in DNA: TGTGCCAGCAGCCAGGACAGGGAAAGCCAAAATGAAAGACTGTTTTTT.

The V call is TRBV28, the J call TRBJ2-7; D is possibly TRBD2 (6 bases). The germline V gene encodes CDR1 MDHEN and CDR2 SYDVKM. V shed 2 bases and J shed 3 bases, with 11 bases lying between them. CDR3 length equals 14 residues. The CDR3 nucleotides are TGTGCCAGCAGTTTAAGGGGACTCCTCTACGAGCAGTACTTC. Protein product: CASSLRGLLYEQYF.

This clonotype has just a few counts. The rearrangement uses TRBV10-3 and TRBJ1-5; D may be TRBD1 (5 bases). V lost 6 bases and J lost 4, with 16 bases in between. The CDR3 loop spans 15 amino acids. Germline V lookup: CDR1 ENHRY, CDR2 SYGVKD. In nucleotides, the CDR3 is TGTGCCATCAGGGGGGATAGCCTGGGGAATCAGCCCCAGCATTTT. As protein: CAIRGDSLGNQPQHF.

The table lists this clonotype with many counts. The junction departs from germline at one end; a sequencing error may be responsible. The chain combines TRBV12-3 or TRBV12-4 with TRBJ2-7; a weak D match, TRBD2 (5 bases). CDR3 length: 11 residues. The CDR3 bases are TGTGCCAGCAGCTTAGGAGGCGAGCAGTACTTC. It is translated as CASSLGGEQYF.

Ten or more counts support this clonotype. The chain uses TRBV7-6 and TRBJ2-2, with a weak D call TRBD1 (5 bases). Germline V gene sequence: CDR1 SGHVS, CDR2 FNYEAQ. Trimming took 4 bases from V and 2 from J, leaving 11 bases between them. This CDR3 region has 15 residues. The CDR3 region is CASSYDSSNTGELFF. CDR3 bases: TGTGCCAGCAGCTACGACAGTTCAAACACCGGGGAGCTGTTTTTT.

Here the CDR3 reads CSARGGGRNYGYTF. CDR3 DNA sequence: TGCAGTGCTAGGGGGGGCGGAAGAAACTATGGCTACACCTTC. V and J are TRBV20-1 and TRBJ1-2, with D possibly TRBD1 on 6 matching bases. The germline gives CDR1 DFQATT, CDR2 SNEGSKA (reference sequence). This CDR3 has 14 residues. The germline V and J ends were trimmed by 3 bases and 2 bases, with 13 bases remaining between them.

The chain combines TRBV7-3 with TRBJ2-3, with D perhaps TRBD1 or TRBD2 (5 bases each). Germline V gene sequence: CDR1 SGHTA, CDR2 FQGTGA. The V and J ends lost 5 bases and 0 bases respectively, with 15 bases between them. The CDR3 contains 16 residues. The CDR3 sequence: CASSHWGRPSTDTQYF. In nucleotides, the CDR3 is TGTGCCAGCAGCCACTGGGGGAGACCTAGCACAGATACGCAGTATTTT.

The chain couples TRBV7-6 to TRBJ2-1; 8 nucleotides agree with TRBD1. CDR1 is SGHVS and CDR2 is FNYEAQ in the germline V gene. V gave up 5 bases and J gave up 3 bases; unmatched junction bases: 9. CDR3 size: 16 residues. The CDR3 loop reads CASSPPTGDLYNEQFF. In nucleotides, the CDR3 is TGTGCCAGCAGCCCCCCGACAGGGGACCTCTACAATGAGCAGTTCTTC. The full variable domain, its missing parts supplied by reference TRBV7-6 and TRBJ2-1, is GAGVSQSPRYKVTKRGQDVALRCDPISGHVSLYWYRQALGQGPEFLTYFNYEAQQDKSGLPNDRFSAERPEGSISTLTIQRTEQRDSAMYRCASSPPTGDLYNEQFFGPGTRLTVL.

The J gene is TRBJ1-2, the V gene TRBV27; no reliable D call. In germline, CDR1 is MNHEY, CDR2 SMNVEV (reference sequence). The ends were cut back, 2 bases at V and 4 bases at J, with 11 bases in the middle. The length of the CDR3 is 14 residues. The CDR3 sequence: CASSLNQFFYGYTF. CDR3 bases: TGTGCCAGCAGTTTAAATCAGTTCTTCTATGGCTACACCTTC.

This clonotype was observed a few times. The V and J genes are TRBV7-8 and TRBJ2-1, with D perhaps matching TRBD2 (5 bases). Germline V gives CDR1 SGHVS, CDR2 FQNEAQ. The V and J ends lost 0 bases and 0 bases respectively, with 12 bases between them. There are 17 residues in the CDR3. The CDR3 DNA is TGTGCCAGCAGCTTAGCGGTAGCGACGGACTCCTACAATGAGCAGTTCTTC. Amino acid sequence: CASSLAVATDSYNEQFF.

This clonotype was seen many times. J is TRBJ2-3 and V is TRBV7-6; weak D call: TRBD2 (5 bases). CDR3 length equals 13 residues. Trimming removed 4 bases at V and 5 bases at J, with 10 bases between. Per germline, CDR1 SGHVS and CDR2 FNYEAQ. This CDR3 reads CASSSRDLDTQYF. In DNA form, the CDR3 reads TGTGCCAGCAGCTCCCGGGATTTAGATACGCAGTATTTT.

V usage is TRBV7-3 and J usage is TRBJ2-2; D might be TRBD1 or TRBD2, each matching 7 bases. Trimming removed 2 bases at V and 6 bases at J, with 13 bases between. This CDR3 comprises 15 residues. CDR1 and CDR2 from the germline V gene are SGHTA and FQGTGA. CDR3 protein: CASSLGEGAAGELFF. CDR3 nucleotides: TGTGCCAGCAGCTTAGGGGAGGGGGCAGCCGGGGAGCTGTTTTTT.

The rearrangement uses TRBV20-1 and TRBJ2-3, with a tentative D call TRBD2 (6 bases). The length of the CDR3 is 18 residues. Between the trimmed V and J ends, which lost 1 base and 0 bases, there was a span of 20 bases. Germline V gives CDR1 DFQATT, CDR2 SNEGSKA (reference sequence). CDR3 sequence: CSARAHYGPGESTDTQYF. Written as DNA, the CDR3 is TGCAGTGCTAGAGCTCATTATGGTCCGGGGGAGAGCACAGATACGCAGTATTTT.

The rearrangement links TRBV20-1 to TRBJ2-7; D ambiguous. Trimming stripped 0 bases from V and 2 bases from J, with 8 bases between. Germline V gene sequence: CDR1 DFQATT, CDR2 SNEGSKA (reference sequence). The CDR3 totals 13 residues. As DNA, the CDR3 is TGCAGTGCTAGAGAGGGATTAACCTACGAGCAGTACGTC. Protein: CSAREGLTYEQYV.

This clonotype was observed at least ten times. The chain carries TRBV7-3 and TRBJ1-1; the D is unclear. V lost 5 bases and J lost 1, with 14 bases in between. Germline CDR1 SGHTA, CDR2 FQGTGA. This CDR3 region has 15 residues. This CDR3 reads CASSRIWTGNTEAFF. The CDR3 DNA is TGTGCCAGCAGCAGAATCTGGACGGGGAACACTGAAGCTTTCTTT.

V gene TRBV10-2 combines with J gene TRBJ2-7; D is uncertain. The CDR3 contains 12 residues. V lost 4 bases to trimming and J lost 5 bases, with 9 bases between them. The germline V gene has CDR1 WSHSY and CDR2 SAAADI. The CDR3 loop reads CASSGYRDEQYV. DNA for the CDR3: TGCGCCAGCAGTGGCTATAGAGACGAGCAGTACGTC.